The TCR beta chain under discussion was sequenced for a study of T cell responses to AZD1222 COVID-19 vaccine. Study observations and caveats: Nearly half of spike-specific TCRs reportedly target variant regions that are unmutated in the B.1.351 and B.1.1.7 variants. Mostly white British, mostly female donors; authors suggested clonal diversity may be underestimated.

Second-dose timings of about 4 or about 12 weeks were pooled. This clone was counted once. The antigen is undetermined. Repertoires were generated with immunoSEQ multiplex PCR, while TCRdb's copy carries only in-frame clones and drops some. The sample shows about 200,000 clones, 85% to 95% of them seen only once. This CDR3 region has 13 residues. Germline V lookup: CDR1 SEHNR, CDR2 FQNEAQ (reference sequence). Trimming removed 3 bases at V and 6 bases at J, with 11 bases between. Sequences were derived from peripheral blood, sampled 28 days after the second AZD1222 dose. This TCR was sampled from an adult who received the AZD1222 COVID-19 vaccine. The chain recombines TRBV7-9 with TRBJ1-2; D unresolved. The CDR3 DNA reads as TGTGCCAGCAGCTTTTGGGCCATGGATGGCTACACCTTC. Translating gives CASSFWAMDGYTF.